This entry features one T cell receptor beta chain sequence. Its antigen is undetermined. Its ends do not fully match the called genes, so a read error is possible. CDR3 length equals 11 residues. Germline loops: CDR1 MDHEN, CDR2 SYDVKM. The sample originates from a study of cytomegalovirus exposure and HLA in healthy donors. Study findings and constraints: An analysis done earlier found most TCR beta V segments productive about 87% or about 30% of the time. CMV antigen specificity of a few CMV-associated chains was confirmed in vitro.

60 Vbeta and 13 Jbeta primers were used in PCR. Clones were read by immunoSEQ multiplex PCR, and TCRdb kept only the in-frame ones, dropping some. This sample has roughly 96,000 clones, with about four fifths found just once. Sequencing was carried out using PBMCs. The chain links TRBV28 to TRBJ1-2, with 10 bases identical to TRBD1. This TCR came from a female donor in good health and CMV-seropositive. The CDR3 nucleotides are TGTGCCAGCAGTTTGGCCGGGACAGGGGCCTTC. Its protein product is CASSLAGTGAF.